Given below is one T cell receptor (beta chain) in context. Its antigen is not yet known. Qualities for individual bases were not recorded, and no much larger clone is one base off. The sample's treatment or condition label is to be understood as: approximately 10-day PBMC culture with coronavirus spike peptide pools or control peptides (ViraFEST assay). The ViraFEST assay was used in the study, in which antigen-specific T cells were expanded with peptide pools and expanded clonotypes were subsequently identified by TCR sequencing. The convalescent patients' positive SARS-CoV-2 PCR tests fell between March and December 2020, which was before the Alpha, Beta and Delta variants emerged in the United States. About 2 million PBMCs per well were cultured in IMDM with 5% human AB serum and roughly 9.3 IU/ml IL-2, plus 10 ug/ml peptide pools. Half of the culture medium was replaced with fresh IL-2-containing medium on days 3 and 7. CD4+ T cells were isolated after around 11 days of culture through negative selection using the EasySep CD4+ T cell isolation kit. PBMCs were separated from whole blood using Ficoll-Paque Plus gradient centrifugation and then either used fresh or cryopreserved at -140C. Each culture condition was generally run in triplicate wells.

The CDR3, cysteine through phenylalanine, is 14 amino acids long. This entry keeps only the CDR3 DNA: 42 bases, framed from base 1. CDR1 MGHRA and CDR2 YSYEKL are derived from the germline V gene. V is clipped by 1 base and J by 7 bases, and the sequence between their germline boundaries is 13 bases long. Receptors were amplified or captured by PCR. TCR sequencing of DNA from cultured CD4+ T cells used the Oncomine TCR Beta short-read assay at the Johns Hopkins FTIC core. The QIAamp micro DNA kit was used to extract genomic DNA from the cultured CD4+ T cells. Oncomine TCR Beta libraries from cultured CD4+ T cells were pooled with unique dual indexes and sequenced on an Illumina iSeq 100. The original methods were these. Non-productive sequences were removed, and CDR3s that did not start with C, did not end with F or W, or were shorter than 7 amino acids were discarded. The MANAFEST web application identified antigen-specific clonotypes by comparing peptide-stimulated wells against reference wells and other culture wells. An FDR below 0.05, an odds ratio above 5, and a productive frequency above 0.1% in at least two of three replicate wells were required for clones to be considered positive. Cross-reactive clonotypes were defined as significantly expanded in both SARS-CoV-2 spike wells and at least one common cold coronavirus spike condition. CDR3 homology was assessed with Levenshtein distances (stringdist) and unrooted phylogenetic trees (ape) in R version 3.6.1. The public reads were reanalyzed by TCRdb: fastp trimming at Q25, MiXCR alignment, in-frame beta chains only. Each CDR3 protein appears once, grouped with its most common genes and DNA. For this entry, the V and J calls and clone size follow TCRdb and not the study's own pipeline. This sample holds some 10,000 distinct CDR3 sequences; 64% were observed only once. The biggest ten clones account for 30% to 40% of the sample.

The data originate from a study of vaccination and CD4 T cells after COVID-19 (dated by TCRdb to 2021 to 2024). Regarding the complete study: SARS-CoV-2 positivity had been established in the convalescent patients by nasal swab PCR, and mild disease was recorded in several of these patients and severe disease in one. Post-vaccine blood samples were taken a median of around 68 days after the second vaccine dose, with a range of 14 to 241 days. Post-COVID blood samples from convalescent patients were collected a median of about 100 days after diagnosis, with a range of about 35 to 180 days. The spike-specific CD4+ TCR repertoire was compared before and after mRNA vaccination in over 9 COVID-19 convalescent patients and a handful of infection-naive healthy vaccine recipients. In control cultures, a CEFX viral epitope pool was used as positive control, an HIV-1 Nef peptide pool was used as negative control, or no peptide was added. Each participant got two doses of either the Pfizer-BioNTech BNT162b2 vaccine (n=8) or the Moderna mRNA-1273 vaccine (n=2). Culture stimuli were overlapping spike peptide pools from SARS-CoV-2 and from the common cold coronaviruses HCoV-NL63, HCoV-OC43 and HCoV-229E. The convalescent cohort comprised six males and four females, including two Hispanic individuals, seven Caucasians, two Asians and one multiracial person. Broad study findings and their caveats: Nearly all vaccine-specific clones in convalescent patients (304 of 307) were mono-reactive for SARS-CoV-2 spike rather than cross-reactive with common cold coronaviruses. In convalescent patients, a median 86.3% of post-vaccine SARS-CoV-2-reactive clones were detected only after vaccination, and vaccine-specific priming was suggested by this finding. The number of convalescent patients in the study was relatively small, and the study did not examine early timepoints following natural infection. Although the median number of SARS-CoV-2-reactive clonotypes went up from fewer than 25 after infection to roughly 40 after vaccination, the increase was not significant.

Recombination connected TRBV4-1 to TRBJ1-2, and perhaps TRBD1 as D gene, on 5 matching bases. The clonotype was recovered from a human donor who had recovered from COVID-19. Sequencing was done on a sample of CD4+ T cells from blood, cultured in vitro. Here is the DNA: TGCGCCAGCAGCCAAGTTTCGGGGGTGGGTGGCTACACCTTC. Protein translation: CASSQVSGVGGYTF.